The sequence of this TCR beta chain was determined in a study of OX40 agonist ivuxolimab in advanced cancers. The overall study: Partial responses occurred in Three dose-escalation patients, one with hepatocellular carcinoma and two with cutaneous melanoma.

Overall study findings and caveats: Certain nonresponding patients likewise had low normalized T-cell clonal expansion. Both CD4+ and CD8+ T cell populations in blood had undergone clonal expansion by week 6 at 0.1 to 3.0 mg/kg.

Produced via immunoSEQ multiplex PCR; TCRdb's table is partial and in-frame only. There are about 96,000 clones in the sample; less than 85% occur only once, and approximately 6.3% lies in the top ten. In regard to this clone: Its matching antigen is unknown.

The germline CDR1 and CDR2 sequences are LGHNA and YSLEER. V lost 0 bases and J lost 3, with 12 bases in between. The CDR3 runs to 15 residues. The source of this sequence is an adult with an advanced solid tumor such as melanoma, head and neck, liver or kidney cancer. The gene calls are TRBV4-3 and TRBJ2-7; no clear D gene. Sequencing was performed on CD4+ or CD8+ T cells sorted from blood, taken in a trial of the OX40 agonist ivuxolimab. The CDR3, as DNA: TGCGCCAGCAGCCAAGATCGTATCAGGAACTACGAGCAGTACTTC. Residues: CASSQDRIRNYEQYF.